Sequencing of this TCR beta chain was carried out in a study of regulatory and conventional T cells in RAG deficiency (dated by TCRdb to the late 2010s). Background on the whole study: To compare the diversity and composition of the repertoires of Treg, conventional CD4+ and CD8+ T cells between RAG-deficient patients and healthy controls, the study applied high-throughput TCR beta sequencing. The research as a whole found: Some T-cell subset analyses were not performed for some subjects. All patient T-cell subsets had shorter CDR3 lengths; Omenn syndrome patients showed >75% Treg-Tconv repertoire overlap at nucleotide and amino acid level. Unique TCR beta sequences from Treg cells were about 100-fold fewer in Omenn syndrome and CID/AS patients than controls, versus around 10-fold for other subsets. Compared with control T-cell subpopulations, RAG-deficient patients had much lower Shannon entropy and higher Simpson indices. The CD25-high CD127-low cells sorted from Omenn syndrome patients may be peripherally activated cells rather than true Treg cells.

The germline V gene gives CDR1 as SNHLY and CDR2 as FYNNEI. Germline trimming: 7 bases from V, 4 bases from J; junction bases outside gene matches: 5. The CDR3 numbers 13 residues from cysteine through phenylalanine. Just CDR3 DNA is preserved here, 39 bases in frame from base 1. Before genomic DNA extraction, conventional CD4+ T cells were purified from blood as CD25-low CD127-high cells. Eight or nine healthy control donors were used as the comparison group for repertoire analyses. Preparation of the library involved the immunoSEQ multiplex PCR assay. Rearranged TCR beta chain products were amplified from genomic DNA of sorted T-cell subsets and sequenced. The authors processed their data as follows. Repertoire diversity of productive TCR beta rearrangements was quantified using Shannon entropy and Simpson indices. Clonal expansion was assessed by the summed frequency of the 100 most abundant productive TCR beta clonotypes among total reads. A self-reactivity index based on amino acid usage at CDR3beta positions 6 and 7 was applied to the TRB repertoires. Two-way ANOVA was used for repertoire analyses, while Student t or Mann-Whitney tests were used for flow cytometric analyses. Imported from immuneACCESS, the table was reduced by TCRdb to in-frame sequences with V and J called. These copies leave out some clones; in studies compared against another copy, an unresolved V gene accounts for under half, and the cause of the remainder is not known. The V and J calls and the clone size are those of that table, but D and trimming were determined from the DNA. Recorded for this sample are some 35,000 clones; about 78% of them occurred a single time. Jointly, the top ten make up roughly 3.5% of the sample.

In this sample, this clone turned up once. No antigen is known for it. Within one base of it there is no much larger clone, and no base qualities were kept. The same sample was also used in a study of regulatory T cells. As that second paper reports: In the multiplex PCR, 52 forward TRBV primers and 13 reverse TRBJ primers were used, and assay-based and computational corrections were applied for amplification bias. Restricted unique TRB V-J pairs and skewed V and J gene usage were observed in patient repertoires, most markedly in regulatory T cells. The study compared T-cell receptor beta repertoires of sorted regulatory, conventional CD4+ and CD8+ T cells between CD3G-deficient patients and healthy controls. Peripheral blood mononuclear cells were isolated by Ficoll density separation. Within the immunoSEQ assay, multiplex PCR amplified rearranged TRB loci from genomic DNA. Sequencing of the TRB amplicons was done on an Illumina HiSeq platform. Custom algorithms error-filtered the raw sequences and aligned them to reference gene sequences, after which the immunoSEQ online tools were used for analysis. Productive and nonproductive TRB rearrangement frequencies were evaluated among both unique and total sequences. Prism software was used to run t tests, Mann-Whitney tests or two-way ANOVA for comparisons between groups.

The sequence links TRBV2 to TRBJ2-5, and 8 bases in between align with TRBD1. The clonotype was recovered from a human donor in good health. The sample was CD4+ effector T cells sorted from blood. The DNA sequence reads TGTGCCAGCAACCTCGACAGGGGAGAGACCCAGTACTTC. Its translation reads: CASNLDRGETQYF. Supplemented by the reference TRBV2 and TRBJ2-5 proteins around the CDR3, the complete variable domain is EPEVTQTPSHQVTQMGQEVILRCVPISNHLYFYWYRQILGQKVEFLVSFYNNEISEKSEIFDDQFSVERPDGSNFTLKIRSTKLEDSAMYFCASNLDRGETQYFGPGTRLLVL.